Listed here are 4 T cell receptor beta chains from one sample, sequenced in a study of persistence of HIV-infected CD4 T cells. No antigens are known for them. Overlapping HIV-1 Gag 15-mer peptides at 0.8 to 1 ug per peptide per mL were used. CD4+ T cells upregulating both CD40 ligand and CD69 were sorted as responding cells. This was the immunoSEQ version 4 assay in survey mode. The protocol was immunoSEQ multiplex PCR, while the TCRdb copy is restricted to in-frame clones and leaves out a portion. The data contain over 15,000 clones, about 60% of them singletons. The material was CD4+ T cells sorted from PBMCs after approximately 19-hour stimulation, obtained from a patient who received antiretroviral therapy. Every receptor here comes from an adult woman with HIV who was CMV-seropositive.

This chain connects TRBV27 to TRBJ1-2; 7 nucleotides match TRBD1. This CDR3 is built from 14 residues. V shed 5 bases and J 8 bases; nucleotides not matched to a gene: 11. The germline gives CDR1 MNHEY, CDR2 SMNVEV (reference sequence). Here the CDR3 DNA reads TGTGCCAGCAGTCCCCGGACAGGCACCTACGGCTACACCTTC. It specifies CASSPRTGTYGYTF.

The V and J genes are TRBV3-1 (or the pseudogene TRBV3-2) and TRBJ2-7; D may correspond to TRBD1 or TRBD2 (5 bases each). V dropped 0 bases and J dropped 0 bases, with 18 bases sitting between them. Per the germline V gene, CDR1 is LGHDT and CDR2 is YNNKEL (reference sequence). The CDR3 has 18 residues. DNA for the CDR3: TGTGCCAGCAGCCAAGATCTCAGGGTGGGGACCTACTCCTACGAGCAGTACTTC. This encodes CASSQDLRVGTYSYEQYF.

The chain recombines TRBV19 with TRBJ2-4, with a weak D call TRBD1 (6 bases). Germline V gives CDR1 LNHDA, CDR2 SQIVND (reference sequence). The ends were cut back, 8 bases at V and 0 bases at J, with 26 bases in the middle. The CDR3 spans 19 residues. The CDR3 coding sequence is TGTGCCAGTCAGCCGTTACCGGACAGAATCGGATTAGCCAAAAACATTCAGTACTTC. Its protein product is CASQPLPDRIGLAKNIQYF. Full variable domain (remainder filled in from reference TRBV19 and TRBJ2-4): DGGITQSPKYLFRKEGQNVTLSCEQNLNHDAMYWYRQDPGQGLRLIYYSQIVNDFQKGDIAEGYSVSREKKESFPLTVTSAQKNPTAFYLCASQPLPDRIGLAKNIQYFGAGTRLSVL.

This clone was seen a few times. V and J are TRBV9 and TRBJ1-2; perhaps TRBD1 as D (6 bases). Trimming left V 4 bases short and J 4 bases short, with 17 bases between. Germline lookup yields CDR1 SGDLS and CDR2 YYNGEE. There are 15 residues in the CDR3. The CDR3 loop reads CASSRSPQGGYGYTF. The CDR3 DNA follows: TGTGCCAGCAGCAGATCTCCACAGGGTGGCTATGGCTACACCTTC.